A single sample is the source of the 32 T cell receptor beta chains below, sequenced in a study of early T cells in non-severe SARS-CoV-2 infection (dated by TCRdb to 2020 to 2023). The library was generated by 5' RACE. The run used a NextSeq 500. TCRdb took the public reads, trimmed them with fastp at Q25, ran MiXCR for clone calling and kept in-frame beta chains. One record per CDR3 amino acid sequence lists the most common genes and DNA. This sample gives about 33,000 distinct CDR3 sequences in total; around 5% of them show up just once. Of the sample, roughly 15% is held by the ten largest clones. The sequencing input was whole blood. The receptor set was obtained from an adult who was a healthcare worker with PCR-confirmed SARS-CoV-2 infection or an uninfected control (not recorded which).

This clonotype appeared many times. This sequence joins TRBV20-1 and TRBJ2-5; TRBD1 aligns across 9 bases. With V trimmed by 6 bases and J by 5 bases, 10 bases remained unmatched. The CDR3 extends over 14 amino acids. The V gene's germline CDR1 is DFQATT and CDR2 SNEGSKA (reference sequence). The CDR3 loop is CSAFRQGGWETQYF. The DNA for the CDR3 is TGCAGTGCCTTTCGACAGGGGGGATGGGAGACCCAGTACTTC.

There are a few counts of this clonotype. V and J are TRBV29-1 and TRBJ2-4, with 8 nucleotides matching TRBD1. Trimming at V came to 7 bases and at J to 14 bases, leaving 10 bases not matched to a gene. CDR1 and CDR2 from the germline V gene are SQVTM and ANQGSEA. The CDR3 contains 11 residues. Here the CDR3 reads CSALTGGGKYF. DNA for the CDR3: TGCAGCGCCTTAACAGGGGGAGGCAAGTACTTC.

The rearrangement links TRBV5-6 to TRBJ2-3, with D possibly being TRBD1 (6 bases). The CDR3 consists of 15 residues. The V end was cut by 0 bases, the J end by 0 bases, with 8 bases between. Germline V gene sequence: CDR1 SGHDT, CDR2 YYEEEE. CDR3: CASSLEGVSTDTQYF. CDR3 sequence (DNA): TGTGCCAGCAGCTTGGAGGGGGTGAGCACAGATACGCAGTATTTT.

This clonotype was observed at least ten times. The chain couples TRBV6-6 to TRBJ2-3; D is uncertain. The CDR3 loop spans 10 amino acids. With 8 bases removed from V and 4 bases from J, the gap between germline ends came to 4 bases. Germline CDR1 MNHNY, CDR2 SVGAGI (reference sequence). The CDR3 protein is CASRADTQYF. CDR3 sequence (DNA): TGTGCCAGCCGGGCAGATACGCAGTATTTT.

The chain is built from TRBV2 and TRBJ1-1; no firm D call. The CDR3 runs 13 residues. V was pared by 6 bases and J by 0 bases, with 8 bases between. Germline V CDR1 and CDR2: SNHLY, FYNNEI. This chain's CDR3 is CASSQLMNTEAFF. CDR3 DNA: TGTGCCAGCAGCCAACTAATGAACACTGAAGCTTTCTTT. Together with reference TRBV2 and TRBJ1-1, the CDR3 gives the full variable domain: EPEVTQTPSHQVTQMGQEVILRCVPISNHLYFYWYRQILGQKVEFLVSFYNNEISEKSEIFDDQFSVERPDGSNFTLKIRSTKLEDSAMYFCASSQLMNTEAFFGQGTRLTVV.

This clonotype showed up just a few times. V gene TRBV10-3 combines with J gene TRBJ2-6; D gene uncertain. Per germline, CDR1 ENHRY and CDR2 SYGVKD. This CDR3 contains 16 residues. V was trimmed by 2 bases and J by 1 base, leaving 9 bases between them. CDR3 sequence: CAISEGPASGANVLTF. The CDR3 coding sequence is TGTGCCATCAGTGAGGGGCCGGCTTCTGGGGCCAACGTCCTGACTTTC.

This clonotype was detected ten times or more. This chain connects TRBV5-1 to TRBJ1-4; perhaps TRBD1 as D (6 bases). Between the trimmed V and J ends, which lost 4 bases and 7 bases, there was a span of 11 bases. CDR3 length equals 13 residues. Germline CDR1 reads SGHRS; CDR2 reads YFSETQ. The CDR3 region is CASSLQGGEKLFF. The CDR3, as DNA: TGCGCCAGCAGCCTACAGGGCGGTGAAAAACTGTTTTTT.

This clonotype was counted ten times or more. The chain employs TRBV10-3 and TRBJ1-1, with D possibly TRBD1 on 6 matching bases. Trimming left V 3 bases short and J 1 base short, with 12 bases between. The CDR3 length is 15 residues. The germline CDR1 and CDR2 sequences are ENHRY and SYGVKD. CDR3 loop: CAISDPGQKNTEAFF. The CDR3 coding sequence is TGTGCCATCAGTGACCCCGGACAGAAGAACACTGAAGCTTTCTTT.

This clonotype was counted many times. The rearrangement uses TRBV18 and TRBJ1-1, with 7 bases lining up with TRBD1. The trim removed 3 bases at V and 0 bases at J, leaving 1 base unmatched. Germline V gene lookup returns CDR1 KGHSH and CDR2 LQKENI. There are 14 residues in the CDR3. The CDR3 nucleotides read TGTGCCAGCTCACCGGGACAGATGAACACTGAAGCTTTCTTT. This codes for CASSPGQMNTEAFF. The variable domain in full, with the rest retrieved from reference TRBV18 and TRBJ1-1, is NAGVMQNPRHLVRRRGQEARLRCSPMKGHSHVYWYRQLPEEGLKFMVYLQKENIIDESGMPKERFSAEFPKEGPSILRIQQVVRGDSAAYFCASSPGQMNTEAFFGQGTRLTVV.

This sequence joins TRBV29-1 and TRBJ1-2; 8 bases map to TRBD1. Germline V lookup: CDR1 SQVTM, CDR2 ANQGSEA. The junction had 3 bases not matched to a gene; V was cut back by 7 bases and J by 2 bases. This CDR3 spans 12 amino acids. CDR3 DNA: TGCAGCGCCACAGGGGGGAACTATGGCTACACCTTC. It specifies CSATGGNYGYTF.

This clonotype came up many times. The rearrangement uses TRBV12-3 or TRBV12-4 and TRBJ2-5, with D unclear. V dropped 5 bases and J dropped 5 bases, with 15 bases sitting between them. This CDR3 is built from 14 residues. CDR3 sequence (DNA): TGTGCCAGCAGTGGGAATAGCTTCTGGGAGACCCAGTACTTC. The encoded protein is CASSGNSFWETQYF.

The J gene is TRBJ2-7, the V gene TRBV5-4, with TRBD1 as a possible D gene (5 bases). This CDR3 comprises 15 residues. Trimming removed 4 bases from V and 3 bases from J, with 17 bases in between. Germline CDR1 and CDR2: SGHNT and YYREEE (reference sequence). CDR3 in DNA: TGTGCCAGCAGCAGGGGAACGGGTTCGAGCTACGAGCAGTACTTC. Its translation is CASSRGTGSSYEQYF.

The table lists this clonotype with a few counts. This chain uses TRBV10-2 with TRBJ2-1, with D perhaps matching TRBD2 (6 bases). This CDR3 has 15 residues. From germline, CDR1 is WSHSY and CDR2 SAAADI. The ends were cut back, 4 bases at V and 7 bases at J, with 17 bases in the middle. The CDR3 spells CASSAGDSAGNEQFF. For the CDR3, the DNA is TGCGCCAGCAGTGCCGGTGACTCCGCGGGGAATGAGCAGTTCTTC.

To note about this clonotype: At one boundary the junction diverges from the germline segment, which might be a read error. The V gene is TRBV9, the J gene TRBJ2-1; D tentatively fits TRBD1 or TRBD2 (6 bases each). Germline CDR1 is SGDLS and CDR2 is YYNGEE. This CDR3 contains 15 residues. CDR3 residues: CACSPGGISYNEQFF. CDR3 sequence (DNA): TGTGCCTGCAGCCCCGGGGGCATCTCCTACAATGAGCAGTTCTTC.

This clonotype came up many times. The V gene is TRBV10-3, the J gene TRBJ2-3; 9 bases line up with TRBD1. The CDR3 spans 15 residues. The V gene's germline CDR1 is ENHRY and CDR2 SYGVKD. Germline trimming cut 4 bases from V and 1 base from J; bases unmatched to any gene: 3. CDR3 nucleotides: TGTGCCATCAGTGGGACAGGGGTGGGCACAGATACGCAGTATTTT. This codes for CAISGTGVGTDTQYF.

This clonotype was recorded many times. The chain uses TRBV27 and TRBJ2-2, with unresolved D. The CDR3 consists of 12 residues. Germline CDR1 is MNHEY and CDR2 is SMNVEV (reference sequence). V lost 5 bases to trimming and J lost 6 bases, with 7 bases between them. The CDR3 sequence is CASSLYSGELFF. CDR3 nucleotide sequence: TGTGCCAGCAGTCTCTACTCCGGGGAGCTGTTTTTT.

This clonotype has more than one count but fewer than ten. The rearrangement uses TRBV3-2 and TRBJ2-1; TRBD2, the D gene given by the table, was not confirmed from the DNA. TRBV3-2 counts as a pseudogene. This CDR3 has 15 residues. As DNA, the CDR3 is TGTGCCAGCAGCCAGTTTAGCGGGGGGTATAATGAGCAGTTCTTC. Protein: CASSQFSGGYNEQFF.

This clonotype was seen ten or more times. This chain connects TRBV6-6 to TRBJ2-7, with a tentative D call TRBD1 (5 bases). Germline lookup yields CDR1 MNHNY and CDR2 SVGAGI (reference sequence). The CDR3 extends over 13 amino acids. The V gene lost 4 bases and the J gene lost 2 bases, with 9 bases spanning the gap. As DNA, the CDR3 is TGTGCCAGCAGTTCAAGGGGAACCTACGAGCAGTACTTC. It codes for CASSSRGTYEQYF.

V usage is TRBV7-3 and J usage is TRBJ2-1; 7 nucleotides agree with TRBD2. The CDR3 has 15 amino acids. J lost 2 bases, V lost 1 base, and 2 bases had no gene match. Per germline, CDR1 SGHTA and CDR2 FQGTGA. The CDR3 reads CASSLSGGPYNEQFF. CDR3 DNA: TGTGCCAGCAGCTTAAGCGGGGGACCCTACAATGAGCAGTTCTTC.

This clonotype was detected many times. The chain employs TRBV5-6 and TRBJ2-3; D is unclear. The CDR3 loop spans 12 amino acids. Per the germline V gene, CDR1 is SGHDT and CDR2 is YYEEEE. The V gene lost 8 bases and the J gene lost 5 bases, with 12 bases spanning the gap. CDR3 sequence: CASKQTRDTQYF. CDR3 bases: TGTGCCAGTAAGCAGACCAGAGATACGCAGTATTTT.

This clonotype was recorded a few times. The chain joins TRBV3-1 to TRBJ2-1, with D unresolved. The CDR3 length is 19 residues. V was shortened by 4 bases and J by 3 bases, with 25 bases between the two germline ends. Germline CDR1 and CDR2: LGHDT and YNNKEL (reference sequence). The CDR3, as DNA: TGTGCCAGCAGCCCGGCCATGCCCTCCCCGGGCCTCTACTACAATGAGCAGTTCTTC. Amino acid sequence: CASSPAMPSPGLYYNEQFF.

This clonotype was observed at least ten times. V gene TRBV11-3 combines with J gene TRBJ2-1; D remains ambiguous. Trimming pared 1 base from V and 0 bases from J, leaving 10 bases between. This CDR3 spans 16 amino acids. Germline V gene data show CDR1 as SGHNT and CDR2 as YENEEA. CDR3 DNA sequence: TGTGCCAGCAGCTTAGGGCAGGTCAGCTCCTACAATGAGCAGTTCTTC. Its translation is CASSLGQVSSYNEQFF.

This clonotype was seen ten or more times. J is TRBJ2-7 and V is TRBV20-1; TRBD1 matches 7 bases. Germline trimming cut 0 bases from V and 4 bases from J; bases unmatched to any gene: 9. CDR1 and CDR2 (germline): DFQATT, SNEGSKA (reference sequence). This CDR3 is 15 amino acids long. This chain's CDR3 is CSARDPRTGNYEQYF. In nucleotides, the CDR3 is TGCAGTGCTAGAGATCCAAGGACAGGCAATTACGAGCAGTACTTC.

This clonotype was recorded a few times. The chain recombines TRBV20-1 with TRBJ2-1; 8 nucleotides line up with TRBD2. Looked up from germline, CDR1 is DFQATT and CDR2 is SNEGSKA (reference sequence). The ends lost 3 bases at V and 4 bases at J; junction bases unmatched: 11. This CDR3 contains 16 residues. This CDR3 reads CSASYHGGDLYNEQFF. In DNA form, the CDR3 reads TGCAGTGCTAGTTATCACGGGGGGGACTTGTACAATGAGCAGTTCTTC.

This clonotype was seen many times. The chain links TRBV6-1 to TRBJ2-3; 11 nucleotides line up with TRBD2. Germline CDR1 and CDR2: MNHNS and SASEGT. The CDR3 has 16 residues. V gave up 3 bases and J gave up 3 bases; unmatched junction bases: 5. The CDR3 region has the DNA TGTGCCAGCAGTGATCAACTAGCGGGGGTGACAGATACGCAGTATTTT. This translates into CASSDQLAGVTDTQYF.

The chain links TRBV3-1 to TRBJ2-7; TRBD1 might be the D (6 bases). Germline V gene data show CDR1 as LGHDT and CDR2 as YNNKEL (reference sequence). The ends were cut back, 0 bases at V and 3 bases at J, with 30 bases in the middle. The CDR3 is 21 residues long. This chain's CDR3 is CASSQESEWAQGGWANYEQYF. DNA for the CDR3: TGTGCCAGCAGCCAAGAGTCGGAGTGGGCACAGGGTGGATGGGCAAACTACGAGCAGTACTTC.

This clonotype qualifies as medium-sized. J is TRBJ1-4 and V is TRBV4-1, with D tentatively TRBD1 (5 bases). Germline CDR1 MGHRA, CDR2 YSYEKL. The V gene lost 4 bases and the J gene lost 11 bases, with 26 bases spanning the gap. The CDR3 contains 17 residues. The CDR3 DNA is TGCGCCAGCAGCCCAAAATCAGGAACCTGGCAGGGAAGGAAACTGTTTTTT. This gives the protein CASSPKSGTWQGRKLFF.

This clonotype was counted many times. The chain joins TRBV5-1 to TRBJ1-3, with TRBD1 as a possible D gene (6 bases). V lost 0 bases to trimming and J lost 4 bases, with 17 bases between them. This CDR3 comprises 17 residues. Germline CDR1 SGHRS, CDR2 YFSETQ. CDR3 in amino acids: CASSLATGAGGGNTIYF. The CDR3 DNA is TGCGCCAGCAGCTTGGCCACGGGTGCTGGGGGCGGAAACACCATATATTTT.

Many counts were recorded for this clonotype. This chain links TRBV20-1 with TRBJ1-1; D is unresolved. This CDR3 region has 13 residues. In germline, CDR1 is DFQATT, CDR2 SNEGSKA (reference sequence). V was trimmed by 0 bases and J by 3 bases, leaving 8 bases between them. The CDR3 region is CSARDPDYTEAFF. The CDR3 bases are TGCAGTGCTAGAGATCCGGACTACACTGAAGCTTTCTTT.

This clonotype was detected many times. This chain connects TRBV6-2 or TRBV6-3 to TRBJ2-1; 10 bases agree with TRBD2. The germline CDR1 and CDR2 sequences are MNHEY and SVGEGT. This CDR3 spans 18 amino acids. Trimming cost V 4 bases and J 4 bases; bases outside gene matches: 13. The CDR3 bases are TGTGCCAGCAGTTCCATGACCCCGACTAGCGGGTTATACAATGAGCAGTTCTTC. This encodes CASSSMTPTSGLYNEQFF.

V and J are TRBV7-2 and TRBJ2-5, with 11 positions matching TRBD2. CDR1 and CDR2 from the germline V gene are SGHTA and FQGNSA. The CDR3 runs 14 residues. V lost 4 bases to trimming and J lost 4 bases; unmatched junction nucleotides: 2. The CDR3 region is CASSSSGGTETQYF. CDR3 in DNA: TGTGCCAGCAGCTCTAGCGGGGGGACAGAGACCCAGTACTTC.

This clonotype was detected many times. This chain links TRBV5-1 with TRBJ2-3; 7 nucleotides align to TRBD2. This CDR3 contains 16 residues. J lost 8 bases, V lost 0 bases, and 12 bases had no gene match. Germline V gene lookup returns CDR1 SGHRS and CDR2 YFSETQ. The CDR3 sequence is CASSLVSGTTQSTQYF. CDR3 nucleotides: TGCGCCAGCAGCTTGGTTAGTGGGACTACACAGAGTACGCAGTATTTT.